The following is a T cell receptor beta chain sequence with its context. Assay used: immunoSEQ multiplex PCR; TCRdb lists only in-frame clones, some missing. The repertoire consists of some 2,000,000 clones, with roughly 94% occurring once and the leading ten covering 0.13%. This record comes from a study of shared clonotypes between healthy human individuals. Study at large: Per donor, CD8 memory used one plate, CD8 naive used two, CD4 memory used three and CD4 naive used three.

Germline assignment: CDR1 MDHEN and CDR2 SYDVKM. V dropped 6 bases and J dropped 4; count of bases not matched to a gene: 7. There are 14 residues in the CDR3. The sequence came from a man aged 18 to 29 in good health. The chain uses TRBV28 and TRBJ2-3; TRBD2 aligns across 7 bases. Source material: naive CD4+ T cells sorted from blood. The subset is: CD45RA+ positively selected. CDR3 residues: CASSQGGGADTQYF. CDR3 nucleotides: TGTGCCAGCAGCCAGGGCGGGGGAGCAGATACGCAGTATTTT.